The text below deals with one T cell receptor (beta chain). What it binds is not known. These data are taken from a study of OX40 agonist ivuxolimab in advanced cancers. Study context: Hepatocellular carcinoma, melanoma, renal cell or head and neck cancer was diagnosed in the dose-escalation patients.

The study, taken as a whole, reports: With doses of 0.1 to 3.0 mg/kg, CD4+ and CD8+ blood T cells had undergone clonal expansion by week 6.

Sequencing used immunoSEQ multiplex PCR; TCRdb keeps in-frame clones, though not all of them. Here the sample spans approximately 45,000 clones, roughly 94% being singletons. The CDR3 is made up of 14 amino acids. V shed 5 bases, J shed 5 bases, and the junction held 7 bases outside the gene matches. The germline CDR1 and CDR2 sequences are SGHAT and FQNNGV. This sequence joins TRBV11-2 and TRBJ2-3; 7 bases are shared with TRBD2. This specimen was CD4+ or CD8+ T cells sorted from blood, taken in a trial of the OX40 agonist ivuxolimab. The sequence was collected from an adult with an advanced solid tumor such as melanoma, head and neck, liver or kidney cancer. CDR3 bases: TGTGCCAGCAGCCTGGGCGGGGGTGGAGATACGCAGTATTTT. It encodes CASSLGGGGDTQYF.